This T cell receptor (beta chain) was identified in a study of T cells after yellow fever vaccination. Each CDR3 protein is one row after TCRdb ran MiXCR on the 5' RACE reads. The sample has 50,000 or so distinct CDR3 sequences, 6.6% seen once. Many counts were recorded for this clonotype. CDR1 and CDR2 (germline): MNHEY, SVGEGT. Trimming removed 7 bases from V and 0 bases from J, with 13 bases in between. The length of the CDR3 is 15 residues. The chain uses TRBV6-2 or TRBV6-3 and TRBJ2-1; perhaps TRBD1 as D (6 bases). The sequenced sample was CD8+ T cells not binding an NS4B(214-222) dextramer, sorted from PBMCs, obtained around 45 days after the first yellow fever vaccination. This clonotype originated in a man aged 18 to 30 who received the YFV17D yellow fever vaccine. DNA for the CDR3: TGTGCCAGCACCAAGAGGGGGAACTCCTACAATGAGCAGTTCTTC. It translates to CASTKRGNSYNEQFF.